This TCR beta chain was captured by sequencing in a study of shared clonotypes between healthy human individuals. Assay used: immunoSEQ multiplex PCR; TCRdb lists only in-frame clones, some missing. The sample lists roughly 100,000 clones; about 70% were seen once. The receptor was derived from a woman aged 25 to 45 in good health. Material: memory CD8+ T cells sorted from blood. Noted subset: CD45RO+ cells pooled with CCR7-negative TemRA cells.

The CDR3, as DNA: TGCGCCAGCAGCTTAACCGGGACAGGGAATCCTTATGGCTACACCTTC. It is translated as CASSLTGTGNPYGYTF. V and J are TRBV5-1 and TRBJ1-2, with 9 bases that match TRBD1. The CDR3 is made up of 16 amino acids. J was trimmed by 5 bases and V by 2 bases; bases with no gene match: 10. Germline V lookup: CDR1 SGHRS, CDR2 YFSETQ.